This T cell receptor (beta chain) was obtained from a study of blood T cell repertoires in COVID-19. Study in general: Specimens from acute and convalescent COVID-19 originated in the United States, Italy and Spain. In each case, the material was cDNA or gDNA derived from T cells, B-cell-depleted T cells, or PBMCs.

Per the original methods: Nucleated cell counts were estimated from reference gene primer amplification. TCRdb keeps only in-frame clones here, not all; method: immunoSEQ multiplex PCR. That table is the source of V, J and clone size, and D and trimming were worked out from the DNA. The sample records some 150,000 clones, roughly 84% being singletons. Only a few counts were recorded for this clone. The CDR3 sequence is 15 residues long. J lost 5 bases, V lost 3 bases, and 8 bases had no gene match. Germline-derived CDR1 and CDR2 are MDHEN and SYDVKM. This chain connects TRBV28 to TRBJ2-7; TRBD1 aligns across 9 bases. The sample consisted of peripheral blood. This TCR came from a man aged 40-55 years with acute or convalescent COVID-19. The CDR3 DNA follows: TGTGCCAGCAGTTTCCCCGGGACAGGGAGCGACGAGCAGTACTTC. It translates to CASSFPGTGSDEQYF.